The TCR beta chain described here comes from a study of blood T cell repertoires in COVID-19. The data were produced by immunoSEQ multiplex PCR, yet TCRdb's version contains in-frame clones alone and is incomplete. The table includes 30,000 to 35,000 clones, roughly three quarters detected once. This clone was seen a single time. J lost 4 bases, V lost 0 bases, and 6 bases had no gene match. This CDR3 is built from 16 residues. Germline CDR1 SGHAT, CDR2 FQNNGV. The TCR originated in a human donor in a cohort sampled during active COVID-19. Sequencing was performed on peripheral blood. The V and J genes are TRBV11-2 and TRBJ2-3; 8 positions agree with TRBD2. The CDR3 sequence is CASSLEGGTRSDTQYF. The CDR3 nucleotides are TGTGCCAGCAGCTTAGAGGGGGGGACTAGATCAGATACGCAGTATTTT.